This T cell receptor (beta chain) was documented in a study of CD8 T cells in Susac syndrome. V dropped 5 bases and J dropped 0 bases, with 14 bases sitting between them. The CDR3 runs to 15 residues. Reverse transcription of about 0.5 to 1 ug RNA used random hexamers. MiXCR was run by TCRdb on the immunoSEQ multiplex PCR reads, yielding one entry per CDR3 protein. Among some 170,000 distinct CDR3 sequences listed, roughly 94% were seen once. What was sequenced was CD4+ T cells from PBMCs. The J gene is TRBJ2-7, the V gene TRBV12-3 or TRBV12-4; tentative D call: TRBD2 (6 bases). The sequence was collected from a human donor with multiple sclerosis. For the CDR3, the DNA is TGTGCCAGCAGTGGGACGGGCGGGAACTCCTACGAGCAGTACTTC. The encoded protein is CASSGTGGNSYEQYF.